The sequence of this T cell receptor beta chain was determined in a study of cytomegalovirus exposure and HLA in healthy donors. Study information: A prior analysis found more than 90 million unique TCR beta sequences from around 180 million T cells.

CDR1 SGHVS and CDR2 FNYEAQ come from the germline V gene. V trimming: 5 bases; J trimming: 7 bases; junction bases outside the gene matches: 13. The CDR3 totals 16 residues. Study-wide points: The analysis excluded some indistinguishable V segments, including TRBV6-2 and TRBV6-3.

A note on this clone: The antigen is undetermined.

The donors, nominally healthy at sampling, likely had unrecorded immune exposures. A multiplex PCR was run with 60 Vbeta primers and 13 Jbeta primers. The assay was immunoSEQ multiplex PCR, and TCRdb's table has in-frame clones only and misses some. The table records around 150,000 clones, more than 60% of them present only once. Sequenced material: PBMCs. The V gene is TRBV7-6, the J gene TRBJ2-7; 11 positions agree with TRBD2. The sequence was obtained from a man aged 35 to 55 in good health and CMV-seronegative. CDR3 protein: CASSLGGSGGAGEQYF. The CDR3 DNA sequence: TGTGCCAGCAGCCTAGGGGGTAGCGGGGGGGCCGGGGAGCAGTACTTC.